Shown below are 24 T cell receptor beta chains from a single sample sequenced in a study of beta chain features in type 1 diabetes. Antigen specificity for these receptors is unknown. All of the isolated RNA was reverse transcribed, so expressed TCRB transcripts were sequenced. Sequencing used immunoSEQ multiplex PCR; TCRdb keeps in-frame clones, though not all of them. The table has about 370,000 clones, roughly a tenth seen once; the top ten hold approximately 0.55%. Notes on the study in general: The study found moderately but significantly shorter TCRB CDR3s in all four CD4+ subsets of Type 1 diabetes patients.

Sequencing was performed on central memory CD4+ T cells from blood. The receptor source for this set is a young man with type 1 diabetes.

This clone has at least ten counts. This sequence joins TRBV30 and TRBJ2-4; a possible D gene is TRBD1 (5 bases). The CDR3 is 12 amino acids. Looked up from germline, CDR1 is GTSNPN and CDR2 is SVGIG (reference sequence). The V and J ends lost 2 bases and 10 bases respectively, with 12 bases between them. CDR3 DNA sequence: TGTGCCTGGAGTCGTGGGGCGGAGATTCAGTACTTC. Translation: CAWSRGAEIQYF. Filled out from reference TRBV30 and TRBJ2-4, the complete variable domain reads SQTIHQWPATLVQPVGSPLSLECTVEGTSNPNLYWYRQAAGRGLQLLFYSVGIGQISSEVPQNLSASRPQDRQFILSSKKLLLSDSGFYLCAWSRGAEIQYFGAGTRLSVL.

This clone was recorded at least ten times. This chain links TRBV7-9 with TRBJ2-1, with TRBD1 matching over 8 bases. Germline V gives CDR1 SEHNR, CDR2 FQNEAQ (reference sequence). The V and J ends lost 4 bases and 7 bases, in that order; junction bases with no gene match: 15. The CDR3 length is 17 residues. The CDR3 here is CASSSDSRGQVQNEQFF. CDR3 in DNA: TGTGCCAGCAGCTCAGACTCCAGGGGACAGGTTCAGAATGAGCAGTTCTTC.

V gene TRBV4-1 combines with J gene TRBJ1-2; possibly TRBD1 for D (5 bases). V lost 0 bases and J lost 1, with 15 bases in between. Germline V gene sequence: CDR1 MGHRA, CDR2 YSYEKL. The CDR3 is 17 amino acids. The CDR3 DNA sequence: TGCGCCAGCAGCCAAGAAATCCCGGGGGGTTATAACTATGGCTACACCTTC. Protein product: CASSQEIPGGYNYGYTF.

Only a few counts were recorded for this clone. CDR3 sequence reads: CASSQDVRADNEQFF. The CDR3 DNA sequence: TGCGCCAGCAGCCAAGACGTTAGAGCCGACAATGAGCAGTTCTTC. The V call is TRBV4-3, the J call TRBJ2-1; D remains ambiguous. Trimming stripped 0 bases from V and 5 bases from J, with 11 bases between. CDR3 length: 15 amino acids. The germline V gene encodes CDR1 LGHNA and CDR2 YSLEER.

V gene TRBV5-5 combines with J gene TRBJ2-3; 8 positions agree with TRBD2. CDR1 SGHKS and CDR2 YYEKEE come from the germline V gene (reference sequence). This CDR3 contains 13 residues. Trimming removed 7 bases from V and 5 bases from J; junction bases left unmatched: 6. CDR3 in DNA: TGTGCCAGCCGCGGGGGGAACGGAGATACGCAGTATTTT. Amino acids: CASRGGNGDTQYF.

This clone was counted only a few times. This chain connects TRBV7-2 to TRBJ1-4, with D uncertain. V was trimmed by 0 bases and J by 5 bases, leaving 10 bases between them. Germline CDR1 SGHTA, CDR2 FQGNSA. This CDR3 contains 15 residues. The CDR3, as DNA: TGTGCCAGCAGCTTAGCATCCGGCTTCAATGAAAAACTGTTTTTT. Encoded protein: CASSLASGFNEKLFF.

In this sample, this clone turned up a few times. The gene calls are TRBV18 and TRBJ1-1; no clear D gene. CDR3 length: 13 amino acids. Per germline, CDR1 KGHSH and CDR2 LQKENI. Trimming removed 3 bases from V and 6 bases from J, with 11 bases in between. CDR3 DNA: TGTGCCAGCTCACCCCCGGGAGCCGCTGAAGCTTTCTTT. Translating gives CASSPPGAAEAFF.

The V and J genes are TRBV5-1 and TRBJ1-1; 9 positions agree with TRBD1. This CDR3 spans 14 amino acids. V trimming: 4 bases; J trimming: 6 bases; junction bases outside the gene matches: 7. The germline V gene has CDR1 SGHRS and CDR2 YFSETQ. The DNA for the CDR3 is TGCGCCAGCAGCCTTTTACAGGGGGCCCCTGAAGCTTTCTTT. Translating it yields CASSLLQGAPEAFF.

This clone was seen only a few times. The chain combines TRBV7-2 with TRBJ1-2, with D possibly being TRBD1 (6 bases). The CDR3 consists of 14 residues. The ends were cut back, 7 bases at V and 7 bases at J, with 19 bases in the middle. Per germline, CDR1 SGHTA and CDR2 FQGNSA. This CDR3 reads CASTTTGSISGYTF. CDR3 in DNA: TGTGCCAGCACCACGACAGGCTCTATAAGTGGCTACACCTTC.

This clone was seen a handful of times. This chain connects TRBV11-2 to TRBJ2-5; D is ambiguous. This CDR3 region has 14 residues. Germline V gene data show CDR1 as SGHAT and CDR2 as FQNNGV. Trimming stripped 1 base from V and 13 bases from J, with 19 bases between. Here the CDR3 reads CASSLGIVLDMVYF. CDR3 in DNA: TGTGCCAGCAGCTTAGGGATCGTCCTCGATATGGTGTACTTC.

This clone came up a few times. J is TRBJ2-5 and V is TRBV7-6; D is undetermined. Germline values: CDR1 SGHVS, CDR2 FNYEAQ. V shed 1 base and J shed 2 bases, with 5 bases lying between them. The CDR3 spans 13 residues. The DNA of the CDR3 is TGTGCCAGCAGCTTAGGACAACAAGAGACCCAGTACTTC. Residues: CASSLGQQETQYF.

Many counts were recorded for this clone. The chain recombines TRBV5-6 with TRBJ2-1; 9 bases are a match to TRBD2. Per the germline V gene, CDR1 is SGHDT and CDR2 is YYEEEE. The CDR3 extends over 15 amino acids. Trimming took 2 bases from V and 5 from J; bases not matched to a gene: 5. The CDR3 nucleotides are TGTGCCAGCAGCTTTGGACTAGCGAGTGACAATGAGCAGTTCTTC. Translated: CASSFGLASDNEQFF.

V gene TRBV7-2 combines with J gene TRBJ2-5, with 11 nucleotides matching TRBD1. TRBJ2-7 explains the end of the DNA better; the J call may be wrong. The germline V gene encodes CDR1 SGHTA and CDR2 FQGNSA. The CDR3 extends over 14 amino acids. The CDR3, as DNA: TGTGCCAGCAGCCCCGGACAGGGGGCAGGCGAGCAGTACTTC. It yields the protein CASSPGQGAGEQYF.

This clone has a handful of counts. V gene TRBV18 combines with J gene TRBJ1-1, with D maybe TRBD1 (5 bases). Trimming pared 5 bases from V and 4 bases from J, leaving 14 bases between. Germline assignment: CDR1 KGHSH and CDR2 LQKENI. The CDR3 has 14 amino acids. The CDR3 protein is CASSESGETTEAFF. CDR3 coding DNA: TGTGCCAGCTCAGAGTCGGGGGAAACCACTGAAGCTTTCTTT.

The sample holds a few counts of this clone. The chain has TRBV28 and TRBJ2-7; D might be TRBD2 (5 bases). This CDR3 comprises 11 residues. V lost 8 bases, J lost 3 bases, and 8 bases lay in between. Germline loops: CDR1 MDHEN, CDR2 SYDVKM. CDR3 in DNA: TGTGCCAGCGGACTCCTCTACGAGCAGTACTTC. The encoded protein is CASGLLYEQYF.

V usage is TRBV11-1 and J usage is TRBJ2-7; 10 bases match TRBD1. CDR1 SGHAT and CDR2 FQDESV come from the germline V gene (reference sequence). The CDR3 covers 14 residues. J gave up 3 bases and V 5 bases, and 4 bases lay outside the gene matches. The DNA for the CDR3 is TGTGCCAGCAGCCCCAGGGACAGGGGCTACGAGCAGTACTTC. Translated, it gives CASSPRDRGYEQYF.

The chain recombines TRBV10-2 with TRBJ2-6; 7 positions agree with TRBD2. Looked up from germline, CDR1 is WSHSY and CDR2 is SAAADI. After removal of 5 bases from V and 4 bases from J, the junction contained 5 bases not matched to a gene. This CDR3 spans 15 amino acids. CDR3 amino acids: CASSFAGDGANVLTF. The DNA of the CDR3 is TGCGCCAGCAGTTTTGCGGGAGACGGGGCCAACGTCCTGACTTTC.

The genes are TRBV29-1 and TRBJ2-5, with D possibly being TRBD1 or TRBD2 (5 bases each). Germline V gene sequence: CDR1 SQVTM, CDR2 ANQGSEA. CDR3 size: 13 residues. Trimming cost V 4 bases and J 4 bases, with 13 bases left between them. CDR3 nucleotides: TGCAGCGTTGTGGTAGGGGCGGGAGAGACCCAGTACTTC. Amino acid sequence: CSVVVGAGETQYF.

The chain employs TRBV4-1 and TRBJ1-4; D perhaps matches TRBD1 (5 bases). V gave up 0 bases and J gave up 0 bases, with 11 bases separating them. Per the germline V gene, CDR1 is MGHRA and CDR2 is YSYEKL. This CDR3 has 17 residues. In nucleotides, the CDR3 is TGCGCCAGCAGCCAAGATCCTCAGGGTGCAACTAATGAAAAACTGTTTTTT. It codes for CASSQDPQGATNEKLFF.

The V gene is TRBV2, the J gene TRBJ1-2, with unresolved D. The V end lost 6 bases, the J end lost 8 bases, and 13 bases lay between the germline ends. Germline CDR1 reads SNHLY; CDR2 reads FYNNEI. This CDR3 contains 12 residues. The CDR3 protein is CASRNVLFGYTF. As DNA, the CDR3 is TGTGCCAGCAGGAACGTCCTCTTCGGCTACACCTTC. The full variable domain, with the rest looked up from reference TRBV2 and TRBJ1-2, is EPEVTQTPSHQVTQMGQEVILRCVPISNHLYFYWYRQILGQKVEFLVSFYNNEISEKSEIFDDQFSVERPDGSNFTLKIRSTKLEDSAMYFCASRNVLFGYTFGSGTRLTVV.

This clone was counted between two and nine times. The genes are TRBV7-2 and TRBJ1-1; 8 nucleotides line up with TRBD1. V shed 6 bases and J 3 bases; nucleotides not matched to a gene: 6. CDR1 and CDR2 from the germline V gene are SGHTA and FQGNSA. This CDR3 contains 14 residues. The CDR3 DNA reads as TGTGCCAGCAGATACAGGGGGAGGGACACTGAAGCTTTCTTT. Its translation is CASRYRGRDTEAFF.

The chain employs TRBV6-5 and TRBJ1-5, with D maybe TRBD1 (5 bases). Germline CDR1 reads MNHEY; CDR2 reads SVGAGI. CDR3 length equals 15 residues. Trimming left V 1 base short and J 10 bases short, with 17 bases between. The CDR3 region is CASSYLGDGSRPQHF. CDR3 DNA: TGTGCCAGCAGTTACTTGGGGGACGGTTCGCGACCCCAGCATTTT.

The chain joins TRBV2 to TRBJ2-5; D ambiguous. Trimming removed 10 bases from V and 2 bases from J, with 8 bases in between. Germline-derived CDR1 and CDR2 are SNHLY and FYNNEI. This CDR3 contains 11 residues. CDR3 sequence (DNA): TGTGCCAACAACAAACAAGAGACCCAGTACTTC. Protein sequence: CANNKQETQYF.

This clone was observed a handful of times. The V and J genes are TRBV11-2 and TRBJ1-1, with D hard to call. The V gene lost 6 bases and the J gene lost 1 base, with 12 bases spanning the gap. This CDR3 has 14 residues. Germline V gene data show CDR1 as SGHAT and CDR2 as FQNNGV. The DNA of the CDR3 is TGTGCCAGCAGATTAATGATATGGAACACTGAAGCTTTCTTT. Its protein product is CASRLMIWNTEAFF.